This T cell receptor beta chain appears in the sequencing data of a study of T cells in Graves' hyperthyroidism and ophthalmopathy. General observations from the study: Median prediction lead before ophthalmopathy onset was around 6.9 months with the model. Ophthalmopathy stood apart from stable hyperthyroidism in a 13 V-J model. Blood shared most expanded thyroid clonotypes above 0.001.

Germline V gene data show CDR1 as SGHKS and CDR2 as YYEKEE (reference sequence). The CDR3 is made up of 15 amino acids. Stable hyperthyroidism: no ophthalmopathy progression over 18 months of follow-up. As to this clonotype: Its antigen is as yet unknown. The junction does not match germline at one end; this may be a read error.

Amplification targeted TCR beta CDR3 regions from RNA transcripts. HTBI primers drove first-round RT-PCR of the TCR CDR3. TCRdb reprocessed the multiplex PCR reads with MiXCR, giving one entry per CDR3 protein. The sample comprises approximately 640,000 distinct CDR3 sequences, about 16% of which are singletons, and 3.8% rests with the top ten. The sequenced sample was blood. This chain connects TRBV5-5 to TRBJ2-5; 10 nucleotides line up with TRBD2. This clonotype was sampled from a woman under 40 with Graves' hyperthyroidism. The CDR3 is CASMLAGDRQGTQYF. CDR3 sequence (DNA): TGTGCCAGCATGCTAGCGGGAGATAGACAAGGGACCCAGTACTTC.